This entry is about one T cell receptor (beta chain). The V gene lost 6 bases and the J gene lost 4 bases, with 9 bases spanning the gap. Per germline, CDR1 DFQATT and CDR2 SNEGSKA (reference sequence). This CDR3 has 11 residues. TEMRA cells were FACS-enriched, unlike CD8+ and CD4+ T cells, which were negatively isolated. When the RNA was reverse transcribed, random hexamers were used with an input of roughly 0.5 to 1 ug. TCRdb independently ran MiXCR on the immunoSEQ multiplex PCR reads; one entry per CDR3 protein. The profile shows 150,000 to 180,000 distinct CDR3 sequences, about 95% of them singletons. This specimen comes from a study of CD8 T cells in Susac syndrome. Study-level background: Each patient with Susac syndrome, at the time of blood draw, was therapy-naive, on corticosteroids, or on intravenous immunoglobulin alone.

The gene calls are TRBV20-1 and TRBJ1-1; D is possibly TRBD1 (5 bases). The sample was CD4+ T cells from PBMCs. The TCR was taken from a human donor with Susac syndrome. CDR3 in DNA: TGCAGTGCCCTGCAGGGCACTGAAGCTTTCTTT. Its translation is CSALQGTEAFF.